Shown below are 22 T cell receptor beta chains from a single sample sequenced in a study of blood T cell repertoires in COVID-19. Only in-frame clones appear in the TCRdb table, and some are missing; sequencing was by immunoSEQ multiplex PCR. The sample includes tens of thousands of clones, more than 80% of them seen just once. Sequenced input: peripheral blood. These receptors came from a man aged 25 to 40 with acute or convalescent COVID-19.

This clone has only a few counts. The CDR3, as DNA: TGTGCCAGCAGTTTTGGGACTAGCGGGGCCGAGCAGTACTTC. It is translated as CASSFGTSGAEQYF. The chain carries TRBV27 and TRBJ2-7; TRBD2 agrees at 13 bases. The CDR3 runs to 14 residues. Germline CDR1 and CDR2: MNHEY and SMNVEV (reference sequence). V was pared by 3 bases and J by 6 bases, with 2 bases of the junction left unmatched.

The rearrangement uses TRBV27 and TRBJ2-5; 9 positions agree with TRBD1. The junction had 6 bases not matched to a gene; V was cut back by 6 bases and J by 4 bases. This CDR3 spans 14 amino acids. The germline V gene has CDR1 MNHEY and CDR2 SMNVEV (reference sequence). CDR3 coding DNA: TGTGCCAGCAGGGGACAGGGCGGGGCAGAGACCCAGTACTTC. Protein: CASRGQGGAETQYF.

The chain has TRBV9 and TRBJ1-1; no firm D call. The V gene's germline CDR1 is SGDLS and CDR2 YYNGEE. Trimming shortened V by 3 bases and J by 7 bases, and 13 bases separated the two germline ends. This CDR3 is 13 amino acids long. This CDR3 reads CASSASFIGEAFF. The DNA for the CDR3 is TGTGCCAGCAGCGCGTCCTTTATCGGTGAAGCTTTCTTT.

V is TRBV29-1 and J is TRBJ2-7; possibly TRBD1 for D (5 bases). Germline CDR1 is SQVTM and CDR2 is ANQGSEA. V was trimmed by 1 base and J by 5 bases, leaving 15 bases between them. The CDR3 totals 14 residues. CDR3 in DNA: TGCAGCGTTGAAGGACAGTCGGTTCGGAACGAGCAGTACTTC. This translates into CSVEGQSVRNEQYF.

V usage is TRBV28 and J usage is TRBJ2-1, with TRBD2 matching 9 bases. CDR3 length: 15 residues. Germline loops: CDR1 MDHEN, CDR2 SYDVKM. Trimming took 6 bases from V and 6 from J; bases not matched to a gene: 9. The CDR3 spells CASSAGTSKANEQFF. The CDR3 DNA reads TGTGCCAGCAGCGCCGGGACTAGCAAGGCCAATGAGCAGTTCTTC.

The count of this clone is one. The V gene is TRBV11-2, the J gene TRBJ2-1; D is uncertain. Trimming left V 3 bases short and J 0 bases short, with 9 bases between. Germline V CDR1 and CDR2: SGHAT, FQNNGV. This CDR3 is 15 amino acids long. The CDR3 DNA is TGTGCCAGCAGCTTCGATAGTAGCTCCTACAATGAGCAGTTCTTC. Amino acid sequence: CASSFDSSSYNEQFF.

CDR3 amino acids: CASSSPTNEKLFF. In DNA, the CDR3 is TGTGCCAGCAGCTCTCCAACTAATGAAAAACTGTTTTTT. The chain combines TRBV7-2 with TRBJ1-4; D not certain. This CDR3 spans 13 amino acids. Germline values: CDR1 SGHTA, CDR2 FQGNSA. V lost 4 bases and J 0 bases, leaving 3 bases between the germline ends.

This chain joins TRBV5-4 and TRBJ2-5; D perhaps matches TRBD1 (6 bases). The CDR3 totals 15 residues. Germline loops: CDR1 SGHNT, CDR2 YYREEE (reference sequence). V gave up 0 bases and J gave up 3 bases, with 12 bases separating them. CDR3 loop: CASSLDPRQEETQYF. CDR3 DNA sequence: TGTGCCAGCAGCTTGGATCCTCGACAGGAAGAGACCCAGTACTTC.

The CDR3 loop reads CASSRHSGSYNEQFF. The CDR3 nucleotides are TGTGCCAGCAGTAGGCATAGCGGGAGCTACAATGAGCAGTTCTTC. The rearrangement links TRBV6-2 or TRBV6-3 to TRBJ2-1; the match to TRBD2 covers 9 bases. V was pared by 5 bases and J by 3 bases, with 5 bases of the junction left unmatched. CDR3 length equals 15 residues. Per germline, CDR1 MNHEY and CDR2 SVGEGT.

The chain is built from TRBV28 and TRBJ2-2; D may be TRBD2 (6 bases). CDR3 size: 14 residues. Per the germline V gene, CDR1 is MDHEN and CDR2 is SYDVKM. Trimming left V 8 bases short and J 0 bases short, with 10 bases between. The CDR3 region is CASFAGPNTGELFF. CDR3 bases: TGTGCCAGCTTCGCGGGACCGAACACCGGGGAGCTGTTTTTT.

The V gene is TRBV18, the J gene TRBJ2-7; 7 bases are shared with TRBD2. V lost 3 bases, J lost 7 bases, and 9 bases stayed unmatched. Germline values: CDR1 KGHSH, CDR2 LQKENI. This CDR3 contains 14 residues. In nucleotides, the CDR3 is TGTGCCAGCTCACCGGGGAGGGCCGAATCTGAGCAGTACTTC. Amino acid sequence: CASSPGRAESEQYF.

The chain has TRBV7-9 and TRBJ2-2; TRBD2 matches 7 bases. Germline V gives CDR1 SEHNR, CDR2 FQNEAQ (reference sequence). J was trimmed by 4 bases and V by 0 bases; bases with no gene match: 11. The CDR3 has 18 amino acids. The CDR3 is CASSLALEGGPGTGELFF. The CDR3 DNA is TGTGCCAGCAGCTTAGCGCTAGAGGGAGGGCCGGGCACCGGGGAGCTGTTTTTT.

The chain recombines TRBV7-2 with TRBJ1-1; 7 positions match TRBD1. Germline lookup yields CDR1 SGHTA and CDR2 FQGNSA. The trim removed 4 bases at V and 3 bases at J, leaving 2 bases unmatched. The CDR3 is 13 amino acids. CDR3 DNA: TGTGCCAGCAGCTCGCAGGGGGACACTGAAGCTTTCTTT. It specifies CASSSQGDTEAFF. Based on the CDR3 plus reference TRBV7-2 and TRBJ1-1, the full variable domain is GAGVSQSPSNKVTEKGKDVELRCDPISGHTALYWYRQSLGQGLEFLIYFQGNSAPDKSGLPSDRFSAERTGGSVSTLTIQRTQQEDSAVYLCASSSQGDTEAFFGQGTRLTVV.

V gene TRBV19 combines with J gene TRBJ1-2; TRBD1 matches at 9 bases. This CDR3 has 16 residues. CDR1 is LNHDA, CDR2 SQIVND, per germline (reference sequence). The junction had 15 bases not matched to a gene; V was cut back by 9 bases and J by 4 bases. CDR3 sequence: CASRTPKGQGFYGYTF. CDR3 DNA: TGTGCCAGCCGAACGCCCAAGGGACAGGGATTCTATGGCTACACCTTC.

The rearrangement uses TRBV5-4 and TRBJ1-2, with 12 bases matching TRBD1. Germline CDR1 and CDR2: SGHNT and YYREEE (reference sequence). J gave up 5 bases and V 4 bases, and 6 bases lay outside the gene matches. The CDR3 is made up of 15 amino acids. CDR3: CASSPRGQGAYGYTF. CDR3 bases: TGTGCCAGCAGCCCAAGGGGACAGGGGGCATATGGCTACACCTTC.

CDR3 DNA: TGTGCCTGTCGAGTGGTGGCAGGGGTACCTCTTGACACCTTC. Translated, it gives CACRVVAGVPLDTF. The chain combines TRBV7-9 with TRBJ1-2; D possibly corresponds to TRBD1 (6 bases). Germline assignment: CDR1 SEHNR and CDR2 FQNEAQ (reference sequence). The CDR3 covers 14 residues. Trimming took 11 bases from V and 12 from J, leaving 28 bases between them.

V and J are TRBV13 and TRBJ2-7; no clear D gene. Trimming stripped 0 bases from V and 3 bases from J, with 6 bases between. The germline V gene encodes CDR1 PRHDT and CDR2 FYEKMQ (reference sequence). This CDR3 has 13 amino acids. The CDR3 DNA follows: TGTGCCAGCAGCTTAGGAAGGAGCTACGAGCAGTACTTC. Its protein product is CASSLGRSYEQYF.

The chain combines TRBV6-5 with TRBJ1-5; D perhaps matches TRBD1 (6 bases). The germline V gene encodes CDR1 MNHEY and CDR2 SVGAGI. V lost 4 bases and J 0 bases, leaving 10 bases between the germline ends. There are 15 residues in the CDR3. The CDR3 spells CASSSGAYSNQPQHF. The CDR3 DNA reads TGTGCCAGCAGTTCAGGGGCATATAGCAATCAGCCCCAGCATTTT.

J is TRBJ2-7 and V is TRBV7-2; D might be TRBD1 (6 bases). This CDR3 region has 16 residues. The V gene lost 3 bases and the J gene lost 0 bases, with 15 bases spanning the gap. From germline, CDR1 is SGHTA and CDR2 FQGNSA. The CDR3 protein is CASSFQLGAFSYEQYF. The CDR3 DNA sequence: TGTGCCAGCAGCTTCCAACTGGGGGCTTTCTCCTACGAGCAGTACTTC.

The chain has TRBV7-2 and TRBJ2-1, with 8 bases identical to TRBD2. The V gene's germline CDR1 is SGHTA and CDR2 FQGNSA. V shed 6 bases and J 6 bases; nucleotides not matched to a gene: 7. This CDR3 region has 14 residues. In DNA, the CDR3 is TGTGCCAGCAGTTCTGGACTAGCAGTCAATGAGCAGTTCTTC. This encodes CASSSGLAVNEQFF.

The V call is TRBV6-5, the J call TRBJ2-4; TRBD1 aligns across 7 bases. After removal of 5 bases from V and 0 bases from J, the junction contained 4 bases not matched to a gene. Germline loops: CDR1 MNHEY, CDR2 SVGAGI. CDR3 length: 15 residues. The CDR3 region is CASSRQGIAKNIQYF. Here the CDR3 DNA reads TGTGCCAGCAGTCGACAGGGTATAGCCAAAAACATTCAGTACTTC.

The chain employs TRBV27 and TRBJ2-1; 7 bases align to TRBD2. The CDR3 spans 14 residues. Germline CDR1 is MNHEY and CDR2 is SMNVEV (reference sequence). The J segment lost 7 bases and the V segment lost 7 bases, leaving 10 bases of the junction unmatched. CDR3 sequence (DNA): TGTGCCAGCAACGGCGGGAGAGGTGGAAATGAGCAGTTCTTC. This translates into CASNGGRGGNEQFF.